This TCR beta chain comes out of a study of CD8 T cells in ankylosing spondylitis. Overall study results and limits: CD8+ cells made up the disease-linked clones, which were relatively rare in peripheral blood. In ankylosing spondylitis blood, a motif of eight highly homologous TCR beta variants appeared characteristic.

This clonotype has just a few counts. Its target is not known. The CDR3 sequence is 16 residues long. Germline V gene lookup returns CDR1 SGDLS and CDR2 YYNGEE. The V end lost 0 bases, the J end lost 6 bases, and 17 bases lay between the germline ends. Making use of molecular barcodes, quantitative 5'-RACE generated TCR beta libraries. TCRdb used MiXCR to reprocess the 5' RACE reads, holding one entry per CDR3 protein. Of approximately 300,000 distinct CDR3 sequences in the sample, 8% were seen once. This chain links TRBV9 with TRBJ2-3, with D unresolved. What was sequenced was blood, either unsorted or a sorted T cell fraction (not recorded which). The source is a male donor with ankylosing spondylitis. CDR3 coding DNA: TGTGCCAGCAGCGTAGCCGGCTTTGGTCTCGGGGATACGCAGTATTTT. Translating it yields CASSVAGFGLGDTQYF. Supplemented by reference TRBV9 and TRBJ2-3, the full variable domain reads DSGVTQTPKHLITATGQRVTLRCSPRSGDLSVYWYQQSLDQGLQFLIQYYNGEERAKGNILERFSAQQFPDLHSELNLSSLELGDSALYFCASSVAGFGLGDTQYFGPGTRLTVL.